Listed below are T cell receptor beta chains from one sample, sequenced in a study of siplizumab effects on memory and regulatory T cells. Data came from immunoSEQ multiplex PCR; TCRdb stores just in-frame clones and leaves some out. The repertoire holds about 100,000 clones, with around 92% as singletons. Sequences were obtained from CD4+ T cells sorted from blood. These TCRs come from a human donor in good health. The CDR3 runs from the conserved cysteine through the conserved F or W. Each record gives: clone size, V gene, D gene, J gene, CDR3 DNA, CDR3 protein. A D gene is named only where the DNA matches it firmly. Size is omitted from some rows. Given values are once, few, many or a class for expanded clones.

>-|TRBV6-5|-|TRBJ1-2
TGTGCCAGCAGTTACTCAGTGTCAAAGGATGGCTACACCTTC
CASSYSVSKDGYTF
>-|TRBV11-2|-|TRBJ1-6
TGTGCCAGCAGCTTGTGGTTTGAGGGCACCCTCCACTTT
CASSLWFEGTLHF
>-|TRBV7-6|-|TRBJ2-2
TGTGCCAGCAGCTTATACAGGGAAACCGGGGAGCTGTTTTTT
CASSLYRETGELFF
>-|TRBV5-6|-|TRBJ1-1
TGTGCCAGCAGCGAGAACACCGGCAGGATGAACACTGAAGCTTTCTTT
CASSENTGRMNTEAFF
>-|TRBV5-5|-|TRBJ2-5
TGTGCCAGCAGCTTGTATATGGATTTGGTGGAGACCCAGTACTTC
CASSLYMDLVETQYF
>-|TRBV7-3|-|TRBJ1-6
TGTGCCAGCAGCTATGGGACTTCAGGTTCACCCCTCCACTTT
CASSYGTSGSPLHF
>-|TRBV19|-|TRBJ1-2
TGTGCCAGTAGTATTCTGGCAGGTGGCTACACCTTC
CASSILAGGYTF
>-|TRBV4-1|-|TRBJ1-1
TGCGCCAGCAGCCAAGTCGGCTTGAACACTGAAGCTTTCTTT
CASSQVGLNTEAFF
>-|TRBV6-1|TRBD1|TRBJ1-4
TGTGCCAGCAGTGAACTTCCCGGACAGGGTGCGGAAAAACTGTTTTTT
CASSELPGQGAEKLFF
>-|TRBV5-1|TRBD2|TRBJ2-5
TGCGCCAGCAGCTCCGGGACTAGCGGGGGGAGCCAAGAGACCCAGTACTTC
CASSSGTSGGSQETQYF
>-|TRBV19|-|TRBJ1-1
TGTGCCAGTACACCGGGGGGCGCAGGTCACACTGAAGCTTTCTTT
CASTPGGAGHTEAFF
>-|TRBV4-3|-|TRBJ1-1
TGCGCCAGCAGCCAAGATATTACAGGACGGCGGGCTTTCTTT
CASSQDITGRRAFF
>-|TRBV6-1|TRBD2|TRBJ2-7
TGTGCCAGCAGTGAACCGCTAGCGGGGTACGAGCAGTACTTC
CASSEPLAGYEQYF
>-|TRBV6-5|-|TRBJ1-1
TGTGCCAGCAGGGGTGACGGGAGGAACACTGAAGCTTTCTTT
CASRGDGRNTEAFF
>-|TRBV21-1|-|TRBJ2-2
TGTGCCAGCAGCCCTAATACGACGAACACCGGGGAGCTGTTTTTT
CASSPNTTNTGELFF
>-|TRBV6-1|-|TRBJ2-1
TGTGCCAGCAGTGAAGCGTTGACAGAGTCATACAATGAGCAGTTCTTC
CASSEALTESYNEQFF
>-|TRBV5-6|-|TRBJ1-4
TGTGCCAGCAGCCACCGGGCGGGAGTTAATGAAAAACTGTTTTTT
CASSHRAGVNEKLFF
>-|TRBV11-3|-|TRBJ2-4
TGTGCCAGCAGCTTAGGACCGGCTCAGTACTTC
CASSLGPAQYF
>-|TRBV30|-|TRBJ1-1
TGTGCCTGGAGTCCTAGCATGAACACTGAAGCTTTCTTT
CAWSPSMNTEAFF
>-|TRBV5-6|-|TRBJ2-7
TGTGCCAGCAGCTTGTTGTTTGGAACCTACGAGCAGTACTTC
CASSLLFGTYEQYF
>-|TRBV7-2|-|TRBJ2-1
TGTGCCAGCAGCTTAGCGGAGGGGGTTTTCAATGAGCAGTTCTTC
CASSLAEGVFNEQFF
>-|TRBV6-6|-|TRBJ1-1
TGTGCCACCGGACCCCCGCCAGGCACTGAAGCTTTCTTT
CATGPPPGTEAFF
>-|TRBV4-1|TRBD2|TRBJ2-1
TGCGCCAGCAGCCGCCGGCAGCGGGGGGGCCACAATGAGCAGTTCTTC
CASSRRQRGGHNEQFF
>-|TRBV2|-|TRBJ2-5
TGTGCCAGCAGAAGACAGCAAGAGACCCAGTACTTC
CASRRQQETQYF
>-|TRBV4-3|TRBD1|TRBJ1-4
TGCGCCAGCAGCCTTAGGACAGGGGTCTCAACTAATGAAAAACTGTTTTTT
CASSLRTGVSTNEKLFF
>-|TRBV5-1|-|TRBJ2-1
TGCGCCAGCAGCTTGGCCGGCACCCAGGGCAATGAGCAGTTCTTC
CASSLAGTQGNEQFF
>-|TRBV6-5|-|TRBJ2-6
TGTGCCAGCAGACAGGCGAGTGGGGCCAACGTCCTGACTTTC
CASRQASGANVLTF
>-|TRBV7-6|TRBD1|TRBJ2-1
TGTGCCAGCAGCTTAGCGGACCGGACAGGGGGCAGTGAGCAGTTCTTC
CASSLADRTGGSEQFF
>-|TRBV14|-|TRBJ2-5
TGTGCCAGCAGCCCAAGGCGCGGGACCCAGTACTTC
CASSPRRGTQYF
>-|TRBV14|-|TRBJ2-2
TGTGCCAGCAGCCAAGACAGATACACCGGGGAGCTGTTTTTT
CASSQDRYTGELFF
>-|TRBV4-3|-|TRBJ2-5
TGCGCCAGCAGCCAAGATCGAAGGGGCTGGGAGACCCAGTACTTC
CASSQDRRGWETQYF
>-|TRBV28|TRBD2|TRBJ2-1
TGTGCCACCGACGCGGGTGGCGGGGGGTCCAATGAGCAGTTCTTC
CATDAGGGGSNEQFF
>few|TRBV2|TRBD2|TRBJ2-3
TGTGCCAGCTCCCGCGGGTCTAGCGGCCGCACAGATACGCAGTATTTT
CASSRGSSGRTDTQYF
>-|TRBV18|-|TRBJ2-3
TGTGCCAGCTCCAGGGGTGGGTTCAGCACAGATACGCAGTATTTT
CASSRGGFSTDTQYF
>-|TRBV19|-|TRBJ2-1
TGTGCCAGTAGTATAGAAGCGGGACAGGTTAATCGGGAGCAGTTCTTC
CASSIEAGQVNREQFF
>-|TRBV28|-|TRBJ1-1
TGTGCCAGCAAGGCGAACACTGAAGCTTTCTTT
CASKANTEAFF